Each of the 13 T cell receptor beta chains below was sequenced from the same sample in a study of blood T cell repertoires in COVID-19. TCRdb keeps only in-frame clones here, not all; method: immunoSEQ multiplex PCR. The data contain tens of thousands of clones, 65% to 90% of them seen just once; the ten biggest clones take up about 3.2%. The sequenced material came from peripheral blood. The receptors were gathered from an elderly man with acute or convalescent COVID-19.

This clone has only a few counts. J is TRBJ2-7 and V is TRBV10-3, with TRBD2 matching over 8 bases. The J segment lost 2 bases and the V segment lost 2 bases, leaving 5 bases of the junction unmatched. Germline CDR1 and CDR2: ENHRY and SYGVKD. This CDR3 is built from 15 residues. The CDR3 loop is CAISEGRGGAYEQYF. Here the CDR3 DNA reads TGTGCCATCAGTGAGGGTCGGGGGGGTGCCTACGAGCAGTACTTC.

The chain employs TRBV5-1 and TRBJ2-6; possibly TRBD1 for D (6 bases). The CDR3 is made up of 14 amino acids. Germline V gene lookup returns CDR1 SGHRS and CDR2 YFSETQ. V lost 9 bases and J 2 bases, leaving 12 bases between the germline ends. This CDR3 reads CATKEGAGANVLTF. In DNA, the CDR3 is TGCGCCACCAAAGAGGGGGCTGGGGCCAACGTCCTGACTTTC.

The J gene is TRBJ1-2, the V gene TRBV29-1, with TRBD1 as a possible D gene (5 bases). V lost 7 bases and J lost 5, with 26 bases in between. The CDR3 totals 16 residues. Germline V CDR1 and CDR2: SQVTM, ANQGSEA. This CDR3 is CSALLPGWGQRYGYTF. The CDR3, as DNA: TGCAGCGCCCTCCTCCCTGGATGGGGCCAGAGGTATGGCTACACCTTC.

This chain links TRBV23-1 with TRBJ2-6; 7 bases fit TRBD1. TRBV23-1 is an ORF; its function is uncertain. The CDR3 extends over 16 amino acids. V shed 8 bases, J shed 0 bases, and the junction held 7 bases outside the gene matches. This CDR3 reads CASVEAGGSGANVLTF. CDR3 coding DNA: TGCGCCAGCGTCGAGGCAGGGGGCTCTGGGGCCAACGTCCTGACTTTC.

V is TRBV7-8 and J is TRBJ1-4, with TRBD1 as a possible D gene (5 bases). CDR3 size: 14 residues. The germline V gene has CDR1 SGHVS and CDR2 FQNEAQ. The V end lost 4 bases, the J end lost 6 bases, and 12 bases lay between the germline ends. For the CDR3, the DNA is TGTGCCAGCAGCTCAGGGCTTATAGATGAAAAACTGTTTTTT. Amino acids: CASSSGLIDEKLFF. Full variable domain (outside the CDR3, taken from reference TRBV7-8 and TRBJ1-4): GAGVSQSPRYKVAKRGQDVALRCDPISGHVSLFWYQQALGQGPEFLTYFQNEAQLDKSGLPSDRFFAERPEGSVSTLKIQRTQQEDSAVYLCASSSGLIDEKLFFGSGTQLSVL.

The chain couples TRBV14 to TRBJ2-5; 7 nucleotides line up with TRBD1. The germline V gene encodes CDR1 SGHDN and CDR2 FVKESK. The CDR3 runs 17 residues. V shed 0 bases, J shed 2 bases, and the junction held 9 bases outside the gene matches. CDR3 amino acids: CASSQERKGAWQETQYF. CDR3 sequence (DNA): TGTGCCAGCAGCCAAGAGAGAAAGGGGGCGTGGCAAGAGACCCAGTACTTC.

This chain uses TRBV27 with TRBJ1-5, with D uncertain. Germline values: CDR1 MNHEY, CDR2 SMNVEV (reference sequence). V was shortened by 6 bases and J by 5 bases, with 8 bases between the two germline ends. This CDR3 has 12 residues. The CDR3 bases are TGTGCCAGCAGGTCTGGAGATCAGCCCCAGCATTTT. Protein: CASRSGDQPQHF.

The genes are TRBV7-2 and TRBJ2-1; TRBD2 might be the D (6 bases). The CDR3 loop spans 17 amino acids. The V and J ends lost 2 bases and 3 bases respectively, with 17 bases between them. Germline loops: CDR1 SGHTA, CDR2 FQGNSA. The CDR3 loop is CASSLRPAGTVYNEQFF. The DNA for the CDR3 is TGTGCCAGCAGCTTACGACCAGCCGGGACTGTCTACAATGAGCAGTTCTTC.

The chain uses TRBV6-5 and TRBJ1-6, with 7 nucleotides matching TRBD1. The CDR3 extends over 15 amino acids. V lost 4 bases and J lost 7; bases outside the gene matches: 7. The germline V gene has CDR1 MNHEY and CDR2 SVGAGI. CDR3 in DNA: TGTGCCAGCAGTTCCAAGACAGGGTCGAATTCACCCCTCCACTTT. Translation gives CASSSKTGSNSPLHF.

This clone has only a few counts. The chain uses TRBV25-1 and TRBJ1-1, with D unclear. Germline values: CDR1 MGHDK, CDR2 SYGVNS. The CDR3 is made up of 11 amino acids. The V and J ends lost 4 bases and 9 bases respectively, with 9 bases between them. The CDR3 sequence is CASSGARQAFF. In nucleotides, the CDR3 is TGTGCCAGCAGTGGGGCCCGCCAAGCTTTCTTT.

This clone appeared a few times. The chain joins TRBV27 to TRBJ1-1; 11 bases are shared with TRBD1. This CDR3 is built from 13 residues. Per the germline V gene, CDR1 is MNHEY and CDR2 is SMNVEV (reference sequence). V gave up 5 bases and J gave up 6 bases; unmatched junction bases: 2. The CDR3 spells CASSRGQGAEAFF. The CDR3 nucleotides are TGTGCCAGCAGTAGGGGACAGGGGGCTGAAGCTTTCTTT.

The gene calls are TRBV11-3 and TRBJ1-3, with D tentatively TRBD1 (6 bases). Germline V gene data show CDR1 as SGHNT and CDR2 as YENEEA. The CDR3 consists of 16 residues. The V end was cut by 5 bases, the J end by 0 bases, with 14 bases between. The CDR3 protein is CASSTGHQSSGNTIYF. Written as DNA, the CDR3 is TGTGCCAGCAGCACGGGACACCAGAGCTCTGGAAACACCATATATTTT. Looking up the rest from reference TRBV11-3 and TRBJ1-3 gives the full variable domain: EAGVVQSPRYKIIEKKQPVAFWCNPISGHNTLYWYLQNLGQGPELLIRYENEEAVDDSQLPKDRFSAERLKGVDSTLKIQPAELGDSAVYLCASSTGHQSSGNTIYFGEGSWLTVV.

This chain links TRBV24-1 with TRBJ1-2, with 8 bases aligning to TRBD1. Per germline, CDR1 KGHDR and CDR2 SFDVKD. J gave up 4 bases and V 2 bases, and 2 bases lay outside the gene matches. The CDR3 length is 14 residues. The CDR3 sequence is CATSDSQGAYGYTF. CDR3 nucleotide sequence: TGTGCCACCAGTGATTCTCAGGGGGCCTATGGCTACACCTTC.